The 27 T cell receptor beta chains below come from one sample, sequenced in a study of human T cells and chemical hapten exposure. TCRdb itself ran the RACE reads through MiXCR, one entry per CDR3 protein. The table includes 300,000 to 450,000 distinct CDR3 sequences, approximately 5.1% detected once. Time point here: pre-sensitization, week 0. This sample's treatment: therapeutic diphenylcyclopropenone sensitization with weekly scalp DPC. The sample was whole blood, taken in connection with sensitization to the hapten diphenylcyclopropenone (DPC). These receptors all come from a woman aged 50 to 65 with alopecia areata. Some clones in this sample may be carry-over from other donors' samples.

This clonotype was found many times. The chain carries TRBV5-5 and TRBJ2-1; D is possibly TRBD2 (5 bases). Germline values: CDR1 SGHKS, CDR2 YYEKEE (reference sequence). Trimming removed 9 bases from V and 0 bases from J, with 10 bases in between. The CDR3 is 13 residues long. Here the CDR3 DNA reads TGTGCCACAGAGGGCAGCTCCTACAATGAGCAGTTCTTC. Translating it yields CATEGSSYNEQFF.

This clonotype showed up many times. The J gene is TRBJ2-2, the V gene TRBV9; D possibly corresponds to TRBD1 (5 bases). Per the germline V gene, CDR1 is SGDLS and CDR2 is YYNGEE. The germline V and J ends were trimmed by 2 bases and 5 bases, with 19 bases remaining between them. The CDR3 runs to 17 residues. CDR3 coding DNA: TGTGCCAGCAGCGTCCTATCCGGCCTTGGGGCAACCGGGGAGCTGTTTTTT. This sequence encodes CASSVLSGLGATGELFF.

This clonotype was picked up a small number of times. The V and J genes are TRBV29-1 and TRBJ1-4; no reliable D call. CDR3 length equals 10 residues. Trimming took off 5 bases at V and 7 bases at J, with 5 bases between the two ends. Germline V gene lookup returns CDR1 SQVTM and CDR2 ANQGSEA. CDR3 in amino acids: CSVRGEKLFF. In nucleotides, the CDR3 is TGCAGCGTTCGTGGTGAAAAACTGTTTTTT.

The J gene is TRBJ2-7, the V gene TRBV4-3, with a possible D match to TRBD2 (7 bases). CDR3 length: 15 residues. Trimming removed 4 bases from V and 6 bases from J, with 19 bases in between. The germline V gene has CDR1 LGHNA and CDR2 YSLEER. The CDR3 sequence is CASSPGRGARGEQYF. The CDR3 DNA follows: TGCGCCAGCAGCCCTGGCCGGGGGGCGCGGGGCGAGCAGTACTTC.

This clonotype occurred a few times. The chain is built from TRBV20-1 and TRBJ2-2; possibly TRBD2 for D (5 bases). The CDR3 is made up of 16 amino acids. Germline CDR1 DFQATT, CDR2 SNEGSKA (reference sequence). V was clipped by 0 bases and J by 2 bases, with 13 bases between them. The CDR3: CSARDYAEGNTGELFF. In DNA form, the CDR3 reads TGCAGTGCTAGAGATTACGCCGAGGGCAACACCGGGGAGCTGTTTTTT.

In this sample, this clonotype turned up a few times. This chain uses TRBV3-1 with TRBJ2-7; D is perhaps TRBD1 or TRBD2 (5 bases each). Germline CDR1 is LGHDT and CDR2 is YNNKEL (reference sequence). V lost 2 bases to trimming and J lost 5 bases, with 13 bases between them. This CDR3 spans 14 amino acids. The chain's CDR3 is CASSQMGPLNEQYF. In DNA form, the CDR3 reads TGTGCCAGCAGCCAAATGGGACCCTTAAACGAGCAGTACTTC.

The chain combines TRBV7-2 with TRBJ2-1; TRBD2 agrees at 9 bases. This CDR3 has 15 amino acids. V trimming: 6 bases; J trimming: 5 bases; junction bases outside the gene matches: 8. Germline assignment: CDR1 SGHTA and CDR2 FQGNSA. CDR3 coding DNA: TGTGCCAGCAGTTATCCTAGCGGGACCCACAATGAGCAGTTCTTC. It is translated as CASSYPSGTHNEQFF.

This clonotype was seen many times. The chain uses TRBV29-1 and TRBJ2-7; weak D call: TRBD1 (5 bases). The CDR3 covers 15 residues. The V gene's germline CDR1 is SQVTM and CDR2 ANQGSEA. V lost 1 base to trimming and J lost 3 bases, with 16 bases between them. CDR3 nucleotide sequence: TGCAGCGTTGAAGCATTCGGGCAGGGCAGCTACGAGCAGTACTTC. Protein product: CSVEAFGQGSYEQYF.

As to this clonotype: Given the absence of the conserved phenylalanine or tryptophan at the CDR3 end, a read error is likely. The chain couples TRBV6-5 to TRBJ2-3; TRBD1 agrees at 10 bases. Germline CDR1 is MNHEY and CDR2 is SVGAGI. This CDR3 spans 14 amino acids. The ends lost 2 bases at V and 7 bases at J; junction bases unmatched: 3. The CDR3 loop reads CASSYGTGVYTQYL. CDR3 DNA sequence: TGTGCCAGCAGTTACGGGACAGGGGTATATACGCAGTATCTT.

Details on this clonotype: A read error may be the cause here, since a much bigger clone is one base away. The V call is TRBV7-9, the J call TRBJ1-6; no definite D call. The CDR3 runs to 16 residues. Trimming removed 0 bases from V and 5 bases from J, with 11 bases in between. Germline values: CDR1 SEHNR, CDR2 FQNEAQ (reference sequence). CDR3 region: CASSLAGISNNSPLHF. The CDR3 DNA is TGTGCCAGCAGCTTAGCGGGCATCAGTAATAATTCACCCCTCCACTTT.

The sample holds many counts of this clonotype. V and J are TRBV7-9 and TRBJ1-1; the D gene is possibly TRBD1 (6 bases). Looked up from germline, CDR1 is SEHNR and CDR2 is FQNEAQ (reference sequence). The CDR3 runs 14 residues. The V end lost 1 base, the J end lost 5 bases, and 11 bases lay between the germline ends. CDR3: CASSLVVGHTEAFF. For the CDR3, the DNA is TGTGCCAGCAGCTTAGTCGTGGGACATACTGAAGCTTTCTTT.

The chain employs TRBV4-3 and TRBJ2-1, with D tentatively TRBD1 or TRBD2 (5 bases each). Deletions cut 5 bases from V and 6 bases from J, with 17 bases between. The CDR3 covers 15 residues. Germline V CDR1 and CDR2: LGHNA, YSLEER. The CDR3 bases are TGCGCCAGCAGCTTTGCCGGGGCCGGAGGCAATGAGCAGTTCTTC. This translates into CASSFAGAGGNEQFF.

This clonotype came up many times. The J gene is TRBJ2-7, the V gene TRBV28; 7 bases fit TRBD1. The germline V gene has CDR1 MDHEN and CDR2 SYDVKM. CDR3 length: 14 residues. The J segment lost 0 bases and the V segment lost 4 bases, leaving 3 bases of the junction unmatched. DNA of the CDR3: TGTGCCAGCAGTTGGGCAGGGGGCTCCTACGAGCAGTACTTC. Translated: CASSWAGGSYEQYF.

This clonotype was observed at least ten times. The chain links TRBV6-1 to TRBJ2-7, with D unresolved. Trimming removed 1 base at V and 0 bases at J, with 10 bases between. The CDR3 has 15 residues. Germline values: CDR1 MNHNS, CDR2 SASEGT. CDR3 in amino acids: CASSEDRSISYEQYF. The CDR3 DNA is TGTGCCAGCAGTGAAGACAGATCGATCTCCTACGAGCAGTACTTC.

This clonotype occurred a few times. As DNA, the CDR3 is TGCGCCAGCAGCTACCGGGACTCCGGGAGTGAAAAACTGTTTTTT. It encodes CASSYRDSGSEKLFF. V and J are TRBV5-1 and TRBJ1-4, with D possibly TRBD1 on 5 matching bases. Germline V CDR1 and CDR2: SGHRS, YFSETQ. V dropped 3 bases and J dropped 7 bases, with 16 bases sitting between them. The CDR3 sequence is 15 residues long. The complete variable domain, with remaining parts taken from reference TRBV5-1 and TRBJ1-4, reads KAGVTQTPRYLIKTRGQQVTLSCSPISGHRSVSWYQQTPGQGLQFLFEYFSETQRNKGNFPGRFSGRQFSNSRSEMNVSTLELGDSALYLCASSYRDSGSEKLFFGSGTQLSVL.

The sample holds a few counts of this clonotype. The rearrangement joins TRBV7-6 to TRBJ2-7, with 7 nucleotides matching TRBD1. J was trimmed by 0 bases and V by 5 bases; bases with no gene match: 10. The CDR3 spans 16 residues. Germline V lookup: CDR1 SGHVS, CDR2 FNYEAQ. The CDR3 DNA reads as TGTGCCAGCAGCCCTAATCCGGGACAGAGCTCCTACGAGCAGTACTTC. As protein: CASSPNPGQSSYEQYF.

This clonotype has just a few counts. J is TRBJ2-1 and V is TRBV28; D uncertain. The V end lost 2 bases, the J end lost 5 bases, and 7 bases lay between the germline ends. Germline values: CDR1 MDHEN, CDR2 SYDVKM. There are 13 residues in the CDR3. The chain's CDR3 is CASSLGIHNEQFF. The CDR3 nucleotides are TGTGCCAGCAGTTTAGGGATCCACAATGAGCAGTTCTTC.

There are many counts of this clonotype. The V call is TRBV6-2 or TRBV6-3, the J call TRBJ2-3; no clear D. The germline V and J ends were trimmed by 2 bases and 5 bases, with 17 bases remaining between them. Per germline, CDR1 MNHEY and CDR2 SVGEGT. The CDR3 is 16 amino acids. For the CDR3, the DNA is TGTGCCAGCAGTTACATGAGGCTTAACCTCGAAGATACGCAGTATTTT. As protein: CASSYMRLNLEDTQYF.

This clonotype was seen a handful of times. The J gene is TRBJ1-1, the V gene TRBV11-2; D is perhaps TRBD1 (5 bases). With 5 bases removed from V and 3 bases from J, the gap between germline ends came to 16 bases. The germline V gene has CDR1 SGHAT and CDR2 FQNNGV. The CDR3 is made up of 15 amino acids. For the CDR3, the DNA is TGTGCCAGCAGCAGGCAGGGTGGGGGGGACACTGAAGCTTTCTTT. It codes for CASSRQGGGDTEAFF. Together with reference TRBV11-2 and TRBJ1-1, the CDR3 gives the full variable domain: EAGVAQSPRYKIIEKRQSVAFWCNPISGHATLYWYQQILGQGPKLLIQFQNNGVVDDSQLPKDRFSAERLKGVDSTLKIQPAKLEDSAVYLCASSRQGGGDTEAFFGQGTRLTVV.

The chain joins TRBV14 to TRBJ2-1, with D possibly being TRBD2 (6 bases). The ends were cut back, 6 bases at V and 4 bases at J, with 13 bases in the middle. The V gene's germline CDR1 is SGHDN and CDR2 FVKESK. CDR3 length: 14 amino acids. The CDR3 reads CASSQTGVYNEQFF. CDR3 in DNA: TGTGCCAGCAGTCAGACGGGGGTATACAATGAGCAGTTCTTC. The variable domain in full, with the rest retrieved from reference TRBV14 and TRBJ2-1, is EAGVTQFPSHSVIEKGQTVTLRCDPISGHDNLYWYRRVMGKEIKFLLHFVKESKQDESGMPNNRFLAERTGGTYSTLKVQPAELEDSGVYFCASSQTGVYNEQFFGPGTRLTVL.

The genes are TRBV3-1 and TRBJ2-5; D is perhaps TRBD1 (6 bases). Looked up from germline, CDR1 is LGHDT and CDR2 is YNNKEL (reference sequence). Trimming removed 4 bases from V and 4 bases from J, with 19 bases in between. The length of the CDR3 is 16 residues. CDR3 bases: TGTGCCAGCAGCCGGCGTTCGGGCGCAGGGGCAGAGACCCAGTACTTC. It translates to CASSRRSGAGAETQYF.

This clonotype was counted ten times or more. The V call is TRBV27, the J call TRBJ2-1, with 8 bases fitting TRBD2. After removal of 2 bases from V and 9 bases from J, the junction contained 6 bases not matched to a gene. Germline lookup yields CDR1 MNHEY and CDR2 SMNVEV (reference sequence). The CDR3 runs 14 residues. CDR3 nucleotides: TGTGCCAGCAGTTTAGGGCCGGGGGGGCCTGAGCAGTTCTTC. This gives the protein CASSLGPGGPEQFF.

This chain joins TRBV1 and TRBJ2-2; TRBD2, as called in the table, went unchecked against the DNA. TRBV1 is given as a pseudogene. This CDR3 spans 17 amino acids. The CDR3 DNA sequence: TGCACCAGCAGCCGAGTTCCGGGACTAGCGACGACCGGGGAGCTGTTTTTT. Translated, it gives CTSSRVPGLATTGELFF.

This clonotype has ten or more counts. The rearrangement uses TRBV3-1 and TRBJ2-3; 9 nucleotides match TRBD1. The junction had 7 bases not matched to a gene; V was cut back by 3 bases and J by 3 bases. The CDR3 has 16 amino acids. CDR1 is LGHDT, CDR2 YNNKEL, per germline (reference sequence). The CDR3: CASSQGGQGWTDTQYF. The CDR3 region has the DNA TGTGCCAGCAGCCAGGGCGGACAGGGGTGGACAGATACGCAGTATTTT.

There are many counts of this clonotype. The rearrangement joins TRBV18 to TRBJ2-5, with a weak D call TRBD1 (6 bases). Germline V gene sequence: CDR1 KGHSH, CDR2 LQKENI. CDR3 length equals 17 residues. The V and J ends lost 3 bases and 2 bases respectively, with 19 bases between them. The CDR3: CASSPLMRTAQQETQYF. DNA for the CDR3: TGTGCCAGCTCACCCCTTATGCGGACAGCCCAACAAGAGACCCAGTACTTC.

This clonotype was seen many times. The chain links TRBV5-1 to TRBJ2-1; tentatively, D is TRBD1 or TRBD2 (6 bases each). V lost 0 bases to trimming and J lost 6 bases, with 13 bases between them. Germline V gives CDR1 SGHRS, CDR2 YFSETQ. The length of the CDR3 is 15 residues. The DNA for the CDR3 is TGCGCCAGCAGCTTGGCCGGGGGCTCTCGCAATGAGCAGTTCTTC. Protein product: CASSLAGGSRNEQFF.

At least ten counts were recorded for this clonotype. The chain combines TRBV4-3 with TRBJ2-1; D possibly corresponds to TRBD2 (6 bases). Trimming shortened V by 0 bases and J by 2 bases, and 8 bases separated the two germline ends. The CDR3 has 15 amino acids. CDR1 and CDR2 (germline): LGHNA, YSLEER. CDR3 bases: TGCGCCAGCAGCCAAGATACGGGGGCCTACAATGAGCAGTTCTTC. This gives the protein CASSQDTGAYNEQFF.